This T cell receptor beta chain was captured in a study of T cells in Graves' hyperthyroidism and ophthalmopathy. Study-level information: Peripheral blood was collected at initial diagnosis, before any treatment.

Exclusions: uncontrolled infection, other autoimmune disease, pregnancy, lactation. The CDR3 totals 13 residues. Germline V lookup: CDR1 SGHAT, CDR2 FQDESV (reference sequence). V lost 0 bases and J 6 bases, leaving 9 bases between the germline ends. What was amplified from RNA transcripts were TCR beta CDR3 regions. The HTBI primer set served for first-round RT-PCR of the TCR CDR3. TCRdb redid the calling of the multiplex PCR reads with MiXCR, one entry per CDR3 protein. The repertoire consists of around 300,000 distinct CDR3 sequences, with 22% occurring once and the leading ten covering approximately 60%.

This rearrangement joins TRBV11-1 to TRBJ2-7, with D perhaps matching TRBD2 (6 bases). This TCR came from a man aged 30 to 45 with Graves' ophthalmopathy. The material sequenced was blood. The DNA of the CDR3 is TGTGCCAGCAGCTTAGCGGGAGGAGCCGAGCAGTACTTC. It codes for CASSLAGGAEQYF.